This entry features one T cell receptor (beta chain) sequence. The data were taken from a study of T cell responses to AZD1222 COVID-19 vaccine. Profiled with immunoSEQ multiplex PCR; TCRdb holds only in-frame clones, not every one. The repertoire holds around 150,000 clones, with over 85% as singletons. This TCR was recovered from an adult in good health. Sequenced here: peripheral blood, sampled on day 0 of AZD1222 vaccination.

This CDR3 is CASSPLAGQSDTQYF. CDR3 sequence (DNA): TGTGCCAGCAGCCCACTAGCGGGGCAATCAGATACGCAGTATTTT. V usage is TRBV6-6 and J usage is TRBJ2-3; 10 bases agree with TRBD2. The CDR3 covers 15 residues. Germline V CDR1 and CDR2: MNHNY, SVGAGI (reference sequence). The V gene end was trimmed by 6 bases and the J gene end by 4 bases; junction bases not matched to a gene: 7.